Below are 4 T cell receptor beta chains sequenced from a single sample in a study of regulatory T cells in long-lasting Graves disease (dated by TCRdb to about 2021). The time point label of this sample denotes: persistent/refractory GD, antithyroid drugs over 5 years with positive TRAb. RNA was extracted from PBMCs in TRIzol for both TCR sequencing and RNA sequencing. The library was prepared using multiplex PCR. The sequencer was an Illumina HiSeq 4000. To build TCR beta libraries, CDR3 regions were amplified by Arm-PCR using iRepertoire HTBI primers. The raw public reads went through TCRdb reprocessing: fastp at Q25, MiXCR clone calling, in-frame beta chains kept. Each entry merges the rows of one CDR3 protein and shows their most common DNA and genes. The sample yields about 470,000 distinct CDR3 sequences; about 20% were counted once. Clones ranked in the top ten supply approximately 8% of the sample.

Sequencing was performed on peripheral blood mononuclear cells (PBMCs), taken when the disease was refractory, from a patient treated with antithyroid drugs. The receptors derive from a female donor with Graves disease.

This clonotype has at least ten counts. The genes are TRBV11-2 and TRBJ2-2, with unresolved D. Germline values: CDR1 SGHAT, CDR2 FQNNGV. The CDR3 is made up of 15 amino acids. Trimming removed 5 bases from V and 5 bases from J, with 15 bases in between. The CDR3 sequence is CASSPPSVGTGELFF. CDR3 in DNA: TGTGCCAGCAGCCCCCCCTCTGTGGGAACCGGGGAGCTGTTTTTT.

The chain combines TRBV20-1 with TRBJ2-3; 7 nucleotides line up with TRBD2. This CDR3 comprises 13 residues. Germline V gene lookup returns CDR1 DFQATT and CDR2 SNEGSKA (reference sequence). The CDR3 protein is CRGGDQLTDTQYF. As DNA, the CDR3 is TGCAGGGGGGGGGACCAGCTAACAGATACGCAGTATTTT.

This clonotype was observed a few times. The genes are TRBV30 and TRBJ2-7; D gene unclear. Germline V gives CDR1 GTSNPN, CDR2 SVGIG (reference sequence). V was trimmed by 1 base and J by 2 bases, leaving 6 bases between them. This CDR3 has 12 amino acids. CDR3 DNA: TGTGCCTGGAGTGGGACCCCCTACGAGCAGTACTTC. This sequence encodes CAWSGTPYEQYF.

The rearrangement joins TRBV4-1 to TRBJ2-2; perhaps TRBD2 as D (5 bases). V was shortened by 2 bases and J by 5 bases, with 24 bases between the two germline ends. Per the germline V gene, CDR1 is MGHRA and CDR2 is YSYEKL. The CDR3 loop spans 19 amino acids. The CDR3 reads CASSQRERRGFLSTGELFF. CDR3 nucleotide sequence: TGCGCCAGCAGCCAAAGGGAAAGAAGAGGGTTTTTGTCGACCGGGGAGCTGTTTTTT.